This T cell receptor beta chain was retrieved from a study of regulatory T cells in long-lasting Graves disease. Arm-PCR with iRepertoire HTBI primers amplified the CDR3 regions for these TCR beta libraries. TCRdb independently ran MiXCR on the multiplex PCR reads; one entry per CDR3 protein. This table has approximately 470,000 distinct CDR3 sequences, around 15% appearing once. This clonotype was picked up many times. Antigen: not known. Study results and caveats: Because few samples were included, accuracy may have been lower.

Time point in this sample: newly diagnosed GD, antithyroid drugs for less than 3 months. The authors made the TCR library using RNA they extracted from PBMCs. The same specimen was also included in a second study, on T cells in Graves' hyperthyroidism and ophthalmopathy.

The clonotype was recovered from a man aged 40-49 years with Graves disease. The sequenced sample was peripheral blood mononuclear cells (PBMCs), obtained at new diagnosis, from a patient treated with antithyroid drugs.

CDR3 region: CASSGPLAGTSEQYF. Written as DNA, the CDR3 is TGTGCCAGCAGCGGGCCGCTAGCGGGAACTTCCGAGCAGTACTTC. The chain joins TRBV11-1 to TRBJ2-7, with TRBD2 matching over 9 bases. Trimming took 5 bases from V and 6 from J; bases not matched to a gene: 11. Germline V gene data show CDR1 as SGHAT and CDR2 as FQDESV (reference sequence). CDR3 length: 15 residues.